Below, 8 T cell receptor beta chains from the same sample are listed, as sequenced in a study of T cells after yellow fever vaccination. From the 5' RACE reads, TCRdb called clonotypes with MiXCR, one entry per CDR3 protein. The data contain a few hundred thousand distinct CDR3 sequences, approximately 3% of them singletons. Specimen: CD4+ T cells sorted from PBMCs, collected 10 days after the yellow fever booster vaccination. Receptors originate from a man aged 18 to 29 who received the YFV17D yellow fever vaccine.

This clonotype has more than one count but fewer than ten. This chain connects TRBV11-2 to TRBJ2-1; 12 positions agree with TRBD2. V shed 5 bases, J shed 6 bases, and the junction held 5 bases outside the gene matches. The germline V gene has CDR1 SGHAT and CDR2 FQNNGV. The CDR3 totals 15 residues. This CDR3 is CASSRTSGDFNEQFF. For the CDR3, the DNA is TGTGCCAGCAGCCGGACTAGCGGGGACTTCAATGAGCAGTTCTTC.

The chain uses TRBV7-3 and TRBJ1-1; 8 bases map to TRBD1. This CDR3 contains 14 residues. V dropped 5 bases and J dropped 8; count of bases not matched to a gene: 10. Germline V gives CDR1 SGHTA, CDR2 FQGTGA. CDR3 sequence reads: CASSAGGPATEAFF. In DNA, the CDR3 is TGTGCCAGCAGCGCAGGGGGCCCTGCCACGGAAGCTTTCTTT.

The chain couples TRBV20-1 to TRBJ2-1; 7 nucleotides agree with TRBD2. Germline CDR1 reads DFQATT; CDR2 reads SNEGSKA (reference sequence). CDR3 size: 16 residues. Trimming removed 0 bases from V and 0 bases from J; junction bases left unmatched: 5. The CDR3 nucleotides read TGCAGTGCTAGAGATTCGCGCGGGGGCTCCTACAATGAGCAGTTCTTC. Translation: CSARDSRGGSYNEQFF.

This clonotype was counted at least ten times. V gene TRBV5-5 combines with J gene TRBJ1-1; no definite D call. The CDR3 runs to 14 residues. V lost 4 bases, J lost 6 bases, and 16 bases lay in between. The germline gives CDR1 SGHKS, CDR2 YYEKEE (reference sequence). CDR3: CASSQNAARAEAFF. The DNA of the CDR3 is TGTGCCAGCAGCCAGAACGCGGCGAGGGCTGAAGCTTTCTTT.

This clonotype occurred a few times. V is TRBV28 and J is TRBJ2-1, with D possibly matching TRBD2 (6 bases). Looked up from germline, CDR1 is MDHEN and CDR2 is SYDVKM. The V end lost 2 bases, the J end lost 7 bases, and 15 bases lay between the germline ends. The CDR3 loop spans 15 amino acids. The CDR3, as DNA: TGTGCCAGCAGTTTAACTAGCCTTTTTTTGAATGAGCAGTTCTTC. Translating it yields CASSLTSLFLNEQFF.

This rearrangement joins TRBV3-1 to TRBJ2-5, with 7 bases matching TRBD1. The CDR3 covers 15 residues. Germline CDR1 LGHDT, CDR2 YNNKEL (reference sequence). V lost 3 bases, J lost 9 bases, and 13 bases stayed unmatched. The chain's CDR3 is CASSQGGTAGLAQYF. The DNA of the CDR3 is TGTGCCAGCAGCCAGGGTGGGACAGCCGGCCTGGCCCAGTACTTC.

This clonotype showed up many times. The chain uses TRBV5-1 and TRBJ1-1; D is undetermined. V dropped 4 bases and J dropped 0 bases, with 7 bases sitting between them. This CDR3 is 13 amino acids long. Looked up from germline, CDR1 is SGHRS and CDR2 is YFSETQ. CDR3 nucleotides: TGCGCCAGCAGCATCGGACTGAACACTGAAGCTTTCTTT. Protein: CASSIGLNTEAFF.

This clonotype came up many times. This sequence joins TRBV2 and TRBJ1-2, with D possibly TRBD1 on 5 matching bases. Germline CDR1 and CDR2: SNHLY and FYNNEI. The ends were cut back, 7 bases at V and 6 bases at J, with 18 bases in the middle. This CDR3 has 14 residues. The CDR3 nucleotides are TGTGCCAGCACAAAGGGCAGGGAGGAGAATGGCTACACCTTC. Translation: CASTKGREENGYTF. Drawing the rest from reference TRBV2 and TRBJ1-2, the complete variable domain is EPEVTQTPSHQVTQMGQEVILRCVPISNHLYFYWYRQILGQKVEFLVSFYNNEISEKSEIFDDQFSVERPDGSNFTLKIRSTKLEDSAMYFCASTKGREENGYTFGSGTRLTVV.